The 7 T cell receptor beta chains given below trace back to one sample, sequenced in a study of cytomegalovirus exposure and HLA in healthy donors. Primers included in the PCR were 60 Vbeta and 13 Jbeta primers. Method: immunoSEQ multiplex PCR; TCRdb's copy keeps in-frame clones and lacks some. The sample has 65,000 to 75,000 clones; around three quarters are singletons. The sample was PBMCs. The receptor set was obtained from a man between 45 and 60 years old in good health and CMV-seronegative.

The V call is TRBV30, the J call TRBJ1-1; TRBD1 might be the D (5 bases). Trimming removed 4 bases from V and 5 bases from J, with 11 bases in between. The CDR3 extends over 12 amino acids. Germline V gene data show CDR1 as GTSNPN and CDR2 as SVGIG (reference sequence). The DNA for the CDR3 is TGTGCCTGGAAGGGGAAAGGTACTGAAGCTTTCTTT. Translating gives CAWKGKGTEAFF.

The genes are TRBV27 and TRBJ2-7; no definite D call. V was clipped by 6 bases and J by 4 bases, with 19 bases between them. The CDR3 is 15 residues long. Germline assignment: CDR1 MNHEY and CDR2 SMNVEV (reference sequence). CDR3 DNA: TGTGCCAGCAGCCTCTCTATAGGAGTGGTGTACGAGCAGTACTTC. Its protein is CASSLSIGVVYEQYF.

The chain combines TRBV7-6 with TRBJ2-1, with D perhaps matching TRBD1 (5 bases). The CDR3 covers 16 residues. Germline V lookup: CDR1 SGHVS, CDR2 FNYEAQ. Trimming left V 1 base short and J 6 bases short, with 16 bases between. The CDR3 DNA reads TGTGCCAGCAGCTTAGAAGCAGGCAGGGTTATCAATGAGCAGTTCTTC. Its protein is CASSLEAGRVINEQFF.

V usage is TRBV5-8 and J usage is TRBJ2-7; 7 bases match TRBD2. CDR1 and CDR2 from the germline V gene are SGHTS and YDEGEE. CDR3 length: 14 amino acids. The ends lost 0 bases at V and 2 bases at J; junction bases unmatched: 2. The CDR3 is CASSLVGGAYEQYF. CDR3 DNA: TGTGCCAGCAGCTTGGTGGGAGGGGCCTACGAGCAGTACTTC.

CDR3 protein: CASSIGSGYNEQFF. As DNA, the CDR3 is TGTGCCAGTAGTATAGGCAGCGGATACAATGAGCAGTTCTTC. The V and J genes are TRBV19 and TRBJ2-1, with D possibly TRBD2 on 5 matching bases. V gave up 1 base and J gave up 4 bases, with 8 bases separating them. CDR3 size: 14 residues. The germline CDR1 and CDR2 sequences are LNHDA and SQIVND (reference sequence).

The J gene is TRBJ1-6, the V gene TRBV15; D possibly corresponds to TRBD1 (5 bases). V was shortened by 8 bases and J by 4 bases, with 12 bases between the two germline ends. Germline V gene lookup returns CDR1 LNHNV and CDR2 YYDKDF (reference sequence). There are 14 residues in the CDR3. The CDR3 reads CATLQEPYNSPLHF. In DNA form, the CDR3 reads TGTGCCACCTTACAGGAACCTTATAATTCACCCCTCCACTTT. The whole variable domain, remainder taken from reference TRBV15 and TRBJ1-6, is DAMVIQNPRYQVTQFGKPVTLSCSQTLNHNVMYWYQQKSSQAPKLLFHYYDKDFNNEADTPDNFQSRRPNTSFCFLDIRSPGLGDTAMYLCATLQEPYNSPLHFGNGTRLTVT.

The chain has TRBV7-8 and TRBJ2-5, with 12 bases lining up with TRBD2. The CDR3 extends over 18 amino acids. Per the germline V gene, CDR1 is SGHVS and CDR2 is FQNEAQ. V lost 4 bases and J lost 5; bases outside the gene matches: 14. The CDR3 region is CASSSPRTSGVLGETQYF. The CDR3, as DNA: TGTGCCAGCAGCTCGCCGAGGACTAGCGGGGTTCTAGGGGAGACCCAGTACTTC.